The entry below describes one T cell receptor beta chain. Unmatched junction bases numbered 13, after V lost 2 bases and J lost 7 bases. CDR3 length: 17 amino acids. Germline CDR1 reads LGHNA; CDR2 reads YSLEER. This sample was included in a study of T cell changes during pregnancy in multiple sclerosis. Assay: immunoSEQ multiplex PCR; the TCRdb copy retains only in-frame clones and omits some. Among tens of thousands of clones listed, roughly 90% were seen once. This receptor was obtained from a female donor with multiple sclerosis, enrolled in a pregnancy study. The V gene is TRBV4-3, the J gene TRBJ1-5, with 8 bases identical to TRBD1. The sample was peripheral blood, taken in the second trimester of pregnancy. The DNA for the CDR3 is TGCGCCAGCAGCCAACGCGTGACAGGGGCGCTTCAGCAGCCCCAGCATTTT. This codes for CASSQRVTGALQQPQHF.